A selection of T cell receptor beta chains follows, all from one sample in a study of CD8+ T cells in alopecia areata. The table came from immunoSEQ multiplex PCR; TCRdb's copy has only in-frame clones and leaves some out. The sample includes 90,000 to 100,000 clones, about 40% of them seen just once. Sequenced material: CD4+ T cells sorted from blood. The receptor source for this set is a human donor with alopecia areata. Both conserved end residues are trimmed from each CDR3.

j_gene	v_gene	CDR3aa
TRBJ2-5	TRBV5-1	ASSVGQSSGSQY
TRBJ2-2	TRBV29-1	SVGTGMPGELF
TRBJ2-1	TRBV28	ASFEASYNEQF
TRBJ1-2	TRBV27	ASSSTGDYGYT
TRBJ2-2	TRBV5-1	ASSLGSGLHANTGELF
TRBJ2-7	TRBV23-1	ASSQNGRRNEQY
TRBJ2-3	TRBV14	ASSQERGGLDTQY
TRBJ2-3	TRBV29-1	SGTVRRGEDTQY
TRBJ2-5	TRBV2	ASSERRETQY
TRBJ1-2	TRBV29-1	SAGTGNYGYT
TRBJ2-4	TRBV6-5	ASRKSGGGNIQY
TRBJ2-7	TRBV6-5	ASRRGQSYEQY
TRBJ1-1	TRBV28	ASSHPLEAF
TRBJ1-1	TRBV30	AQRLGDTEAF
TRBJ1-2	TRBV30	AWSAGTVYGYGYT
TRBJ2-7	TRBV29-1	SVEGREGSRYEQY
TRBJ1-5	TRBV30	AWSDRRIQH
TRBJ1-1	TRBV29-1	SARGIMNTEAF
TRBJ1-5	TRBV7-9	ASSHGGSNQPQH
TRBJ2-5	TRBV27	ASSSPGDRKPPY